Shown below are 26 T cell receptor beta chains from a single sample sequenced in a study of radiation and T cells in renal cell carcinoma. Treatment denoted: treatment-naive control, cytoreductive nephrectomy. Data came from immunoSEQ multiplex PCR; TCRdb stores just in-frame clones and leaves some out. The table includes 14,000 to 15,000 clones, about two thirds detected once. Here the sequenced sample was tumor tissue, taken from a patient whose treatment was nephrectomy without radiotherapy. These receptors all come from a man aged 55 to 69 with renal cell carcinoma.

The CDR3 here is CASSLFGNQPQHF. Here the CDR3 DNA reads TGTGCCAGCAGTTTATTCGGGAATCAGCCCCAGCATTTT. The chain recombines TRBV28 with TRBJ1-5; D not resolved. Germline CDR1 reads MDHEN; CDR2 reads SYDVKM. The CDR3 spans 13 residues. Trimming took 1 base from V and 4 from J, leaving 5 bases between them.

The genes are TRBV5-1 and TRBJ2-5; TRBD1 matches at 7 bases. Germline assignment: CDR1 SGHRS and CDR2 YFSETQ. V lost 4 bases, J lost 4 bases, and 7 bases stayed unmatched. The CDR3 length is 14 residues. CDR3: CASSLGTAAETQYF. The CDR3 region has the DNA TGCGCCAGCAGCCTCGGGACAGCCGCAGAGACCCAGTACTTC.

V and J are TRBV5-8 and TRBJ2-1, with 12 bases identical to TRBD2. The CDR3 length is 13 residues. V was clipped by 5 bases and J by 14 bases; unmatched bases: 8. Germline CDR1 reads SGHTS; CDR2 reads YDEGEE. CDR3: CASSAPSGGEEFF. The CDR3 bases are TGTGCCAGCAGTGCTCCTAGCGGGGGGGAGGAGTTCTTC.

This clone is labeled medium-sized. The J gene is TRBJ2-7, the V gene TRBV5-1; 7 bases map to TRBD1. Looked up from germline, CDR1 is SGHRS and CDR2 is YFSETQ. The length of the CDR3 is 14 residues. V dropped 7 bases and J dropped 6; count of bases not matched to a gene: 13. In DNA, the CDR3 is TGCGCCAGCTCCCTTGACAGGGCAGCCGGCGAGCAGTACTTC. As protein: CASSLDRAAGEQYF.

The rearrangement joins TRBV7-9 to TRBJ1-1; D unclear. Trimming left V 5 bases short and J 2 bases short, with 9 bases between. Germline loops: CDR1 SEHNR, CDR2 FQNEAQ (reference sequence). This CDR3 spans 13 amino acids. This chain's CDR3 is CASSPRTNTEAFF. The CDR3 DNA sequence: TGTGCCAGCAGCCCAAGAACTAACACTGAAGCTTTCTTT.

This chain connects TRBV10-3 to TRBJ1-1; D is uncertain. This CDR3 contains 13 residues. Trimming stripped 11 bases from V and 1 base from J, with 14 bases between. In germline, CDR1 is ENHRY, CDR2 SYGVKD. In nucleotides, the CDR3 is TGTGCCGGTGGGAATCAGCAGAACACTGAAGCTTTCTTT. Translated, it gives CAGGNQQNTEAFF.

CDR3 sequence: CASSKIRGRYTEAFF. The CDR3 bases are TGTGCCAGCAGCAAAATCAGGGGCCGCTACACTGAAGCTTTCTTT. The chain couples TRBV6-5 to TRBJ1-1, with D perhaps TRBD1 (6 bases). V gave up 6 bases and J gave up 3 bases, with 17 bases separating them. In germline, CDR1 is MNHEY, CDR2 SVGAGI. There are 15 residues in the CDR3.

This clone is large within its sample. This chain connects TRBV10-3 to TRBJ2-2, with D perhaps matching TRBD2 (5 bases). This CDR3 is built from 14 residues. Per the germline V gene, CDR1 is ENHRY and CDR2 is SYGVKD. Trimming cost V 8 bases and J 2 bases, with 12 bases left between them. For the CDR3, the DNA is TGTGCCATCGGAGGAAGGACCAACACCGGGGAGCTGTTTTTT. Protein product: CAIGGRTNTGELFF.

This clone was found a few times. The chain employs TRBV4-1 and TRBJ2-4, with 12 bases matching TRBD2. J gave up 5 bases and V 2 bases, and 10 bases lay outside the gene matches. In germline, CDR1 is MGHRA, CDR2 YSYEKL. This CDR3 region has 18 residues. CDR3 amino acids: CASSQTLGLAGRENIQYF. DNA of the CDR3: TGCGCCAGCAGCCAAACCCTAGGACTAGCGGGGCGGGAAAACATTCAGTACTTC.

The table lists this clone with a few counts. The chain recombines TRBV6-1 with TRBJ1-4; unclear D gene. V dropped 6 bases and J dropped 7 bases, with 6 bases sitting between them. The germline CDR1 and CDR2 sequences are MNHNS and SASEGT. The CDR3 covers 11 residues. The CDR3 DNA is TGTGCCAGCAGGGAGGGTGAAAAACTGTTTTTT. Translation gives CASREGEKLFF.

This rearrangement joins TRBV19 to TRBJ2-5; D gene ambiguous. The CDR3 contains 14 residues. The ends were cut back, 3 bases at V and 2 bases at J, with 10 bases in the middle. Germline values: CDR1 LNHDA, CDR2 SQIVND (reference sequence). The CDR3 is CASSIGPTQETQYF. In nucleotides, the CDR3 is TGTGCCAGTAGTATCGGGCCAACGCAAGAGACCCAGTACTTC.

The J gene is TRBJ1-2, the V gene TRBV29-1, with D possibly matching TRBD1 (6 bases). V lost 8 bases to trimming and J lost 8 bases, with 18 bases between them. Germline V CDR1 and CDR2: SQVTM, ANQGSEA. This CDR3 is 12 amino acids long. The CDR3 is CSLGAPGEGYTF. The CDR3, as DNA: TGCAGCTTGGGGGCCCCCGGTGAGGGCTACACCTTC.

The chain links TRBV6-6 to TRBJ2-1; D is perhaps TRBD1 (6 bases). The germline V gene has CDR1 MNHNY and CDR2 SVGAGI (reference sequence). The V and J ends lost 7 bases and 8 bases respectively, with 15 bases between them. This CDR3 contains 13 residues. The CDR3 reads CASIFVRGDEQFF. In nucleotides, the CDR3 is TGTGCCAGCATTTTCGTCAGGGGTGATGAGCAGTTCTTC.

The chain couples TRBV4-3 to TRBJ1-5; D unclear. The CDR3 sequence is 13 residues long. V lost 4 bases, J lost 7 bases, and 11 bases lay in between. CDR1 is LGHNA and CDR2 is YSLEER in the germline V gene. CDR3 amino acids: CASSPKASQPQHF. CDR3 nucleotides: TGCGCCAGCAGCCCCAAAGCGAGCCAGCCCCAGCATTTT.

This chain connects TRBV4-3 to TRBJ2-7, with D possibly matching TRBD2 (7 bases). Germline CDR1 reads LGHNA; CDR2 reads YSLEER. This CDR3 has 14 residues. V was shortened by 0 bases and J by 6 bases, with 12 bases between the two germline ends. The DNA for the CDR3 is TGCGCCAGCAGCCAAGAAAGGGGGGGGCGCGAGCAGTACTTC. This gives the protein CASSQERGGREQYF.

The chain carries TRBV5-1 and TRBJ1-5; tentatively, D is TRBD1 (5 bases). This CDR3 region has 15 residues. V lost 4 bases, J lost 0 bases, and 11 bases lay in between. Looked up from germline, CDR1 is SGHRS and CDR2 is YFSETQ. In nucleotides, the CDR3 is TGCGCCAGCAGCCAAGGGGACGGTAGCAATCAGCCCCAGCATTTT. As protein: CASSQGDGSNQPQHF.

The J gene is TRBJ2-1, the V gene TRBV12-5, with D possibly TRBD1 on 6 matching bases. V gave up 6 bases and J gave up 0 bases, with 12 bases separating them. CDR1 is LGHNT and CDR2 is FRNRAP in the germline V gene. CDR3 length: 15 amino acids. The CDR3, as DNA: TGTGCTAGTGGCTCCGGACAGTCCTCCTACAATGAGCAGTTCTTC. Its protein product is CASGSGQSSYNEQFF.

The CDR3 protein is CASSQSRPPMDRATYGYTF. The DNA for the CDR3 is TGCGCCAGCAGTCAATCGAGGCCTCCCATGGACAGAGCTACCTATGGCTACACCTTC. The chain has TRBV23-1 and TRBJ1-2; tentatively, D is TRBD1 (6 bases). TRBV23-1 is given ORF status, its function remaining uncertain. The CDR3 has 19 residues. Trimming cost V 0 bases and J 4 bases, with 24 bases left between them.

Relative to its sample, this clone is medium-sized (0.01 to 0.1%). The chain couples TRBV27 to TRBJ2-4; 8 nucleotides line up with TRBD1. CDR3 length: 19 amino acids. Germline CDR1 is MNHEY and CDR2 is SMNVEV (reference sequence). V lost 5 bases and J lost 0; bases outside the gene matches: 15. The CDR3 bases are TGTGCCAGCAGTCCGCAGGGGGCTGTCCCCGGTTTAGCCAAAAACATTCAGTACTTC. Amino acids: CASSPQGAVPGLAKNIQYF.

This clone was seen only once. The chain has TRBV2 and TRBJ2-1; no firm D call. CDR1 SNHLY and CDR2 FYNNEI come from the germline V gene. The CDR3 totals 8 residues. The CDR3 bases are TGTGGGGCCAATGAGCAGTTCTTC. It encodes CGANEQFF.

The CDR3 sequence is CASSLSAGLAAYEQYF. Here the CDR3 DNA reads TGTGCCAGCAGCTTATCCGCGGGACTAGCGGCATACGAGCAGTACTTC. The V call is TRBV7-9, the J call TRBJ2-7; 11 bases match TRBD2. Germline V CDR1 and CDR2: SEHNR, FQNEAQ (reference sequence). The CDR3 extends over 16 amino acids. Trimming took 2 bases from V and 4 from J; bases not matched to a gene: 7.

This clone is medium-sized within its sample. The junction does not match germline at one end; this may be a read error. J is TRBJ2-1 and V is TRBV7-7; 11 nucleotides agree with TRBD2. The CDR3 has 14 residues. CDR1 is SSHAT and CDR2 is FNYEAQ in the germline V gene (reference sequence). The DNA of the CDR3 is TGTGCTAGCAGCCCATCGGCGGGACTAGCGGCGCAGTTCTTC. It is translated as CASSPSAGLAAQFF. Full variable domain (remainder filled in from reference TRBV7-7 and TRBJ2-1): GAGVSQSPRYKVTKRGQDVTLRCDPISSHATLYWYQQALGQGPEFLTYFNYEAQPDKSGLPSDRFSAERPEGSISTLTIQRTEQRDSAMYRCASSPSAGLAAQFFGPGTRLTVL.

This chain connects TRBV28 to TRBJ2-3; 11 nucleotides align to TRBD1. This CDR3 has 15 residues. Germline CDR1 and CDR2: MDHEN and SYDVKM. After removal of 5 bases from V and 3 bases from J, the junction contained 4 bases not matched to a gene. As DNA, the CDR3 is TGTGCCAGCAGTAGCGGACAGGGGGCTACAGATACGCAGTATTTT. The encoded protein is CASSSGQGATDTQYF.

This clone was found once. The chain has TRBV28 and TRBJ1-2; TRBD1 matches 9 bases. The CDR3 has 14 residues. The ends lost 7 bases at V and 5 bases at J; junction bases unmatched: 8. Germline values: CDR1 MDHEN, CDR2 SYDVKM. As DNA, the CDR3 is TGTGCCAGCAAAACAGGGGGCGCGGGATATGGCTACACCTTC. It translates to CASKTGGAGYGYTF.

The chain employs TRBV5-1 and TRBJ2-3; tentative D call: TRBD2 (6 bases). This CDR3 comprises 16 residues. Germline V CDR1 and CDR2: SGHRS, YFSETQ. Trimming shortened V by 4 bases and J by 3 bases, and 18 bases separated the two germline ends. The CDR3 DNA follows: TGCGCCAGCAGCGGGGCGATTAGCGGAATAACAGATACGCAGTATTTT. As protein: CASSGAISGITDTQYF.

The V call is TRBV7-9, the J call TRBJ2-1; D gene unclear. CDR3 size: 16 residues. V was cut by 5 bases and J by 4 bases, with 18 bases left in between. Per the germline V gene, CDR1 is SEHNR and CDR2 is FQNEAQ (reference sequence). The CDR3 DNA reads TGTGCCAGCAGCCAAGGGTCGGGTTTGTCTTACAATGAGCAGTTCTTC. This translates into CASSQGSGLSYNEQFF.